This T cell receptor beta chain was observed in a study of T-cell memory formation after mild COVID-19. Overall study findings and caveats: Among clones peaking at day 37 in the second wave, SARS-CoV-2 specificity remained unconfirmed. Cross-reactive memory seemingly joined, as some responding clones were found in pre-infection memory. Shrinking CD4+ clones resided mostly in CM and EM, and CD8+ ones in EMRA. Later expanders leaned CD4+, whereas clones that contracted between day 15 and 85 were balanced CD4/CD8.

TCRdb used MiXCR to reprocess the 5' RACE reads, holding one entry per CDR3 protein. The sample carries 400,000 or so distinct CDR3 sequences, 20% recorded once. Per germline, CDR1 SQVTM and CDR2 ANQGSEA. The V and J ends lost 7 bases and 5 bases respectively, with 29 bases between them. This CDR3 is 17 amino acids long. A remark on this clonotype: No antigen is known for it.

The chain combines TRBV29-1 with TRBJ2-5, with D perhaps matching TRBD1 or TRBD2 (6 bases each). The TCR originated in an adult woman who had mild COVID-19 (a few samples of this study predate the infection). Cell type and time point are not known. Input material: PBMCs or a T cell subset sorted from them (not recorded which). The CDR3 loop reads CSADRSRGRIRGETQYF. Written as DNA, the CDR3 is TGCAGCGCCGATCGTAGCAGGGGCCGAATTCGGGGGGAGACCCAGTACTTC.